This T cell receptor (beta chain) was sequenced in a study of shared clonotypes between healthy human individuals. The assay was immunoSEQ multiplex PCR, and TCRdb's table has in-frame clones only and misses some. The table lists about 2.4 million clones, roughly 93% of them singletons. Study conclusions and caveats: Naive subsets usually exceeded memory subsets in estimated richness.

CDR3 length: 16 residues. The V gene's germline CDR1 is KGHSH and CDR2 LQKENI. Trimming removed 2 bases from V and 3 bases from J, with 16 bases in between. Concerning this clone itself: Its antigen is as yet unknown.

The source material was naive CD4+ T cells from PBMCs. Regarding subset: CD45RA+ positively selected. This chain connects TRBV18 to TRBJ1-2; D is uncertain. The sequence came from a man aged 18 to 35 in good health. Some clones in this sample may be carry-over from other donors' samples. This CDR3 reads CASSPRSESPHYGYTF. CDR3 in DNA: TGTGCCAGCTCACCAAGGTCCGAAAGCCCACACTATGGCTACACCTTC.